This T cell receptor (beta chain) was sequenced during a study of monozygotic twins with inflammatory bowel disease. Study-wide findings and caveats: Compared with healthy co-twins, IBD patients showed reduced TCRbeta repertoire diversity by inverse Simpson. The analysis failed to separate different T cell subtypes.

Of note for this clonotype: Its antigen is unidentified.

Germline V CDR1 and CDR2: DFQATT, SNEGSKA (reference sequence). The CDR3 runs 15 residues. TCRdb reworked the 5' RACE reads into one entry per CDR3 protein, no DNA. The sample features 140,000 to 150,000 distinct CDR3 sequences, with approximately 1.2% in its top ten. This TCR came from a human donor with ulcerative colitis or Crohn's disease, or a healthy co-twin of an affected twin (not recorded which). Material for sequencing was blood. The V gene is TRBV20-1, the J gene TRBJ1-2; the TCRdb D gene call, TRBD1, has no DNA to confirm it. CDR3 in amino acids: CSARAPSTGNYGYTF.